The present TCR beta chain was sequenced within a study of monozygotic twins with cystic fibrosis. Deletions cut 2 bases from V and 3 bases from J, with 8 bases between. This CDR3 has 13 residues. Germline-derived CDR1 and CDR2 are SGHVS and FQNEAQ. Sequenced by immunoSEQ multiplex PCR; TCRdb stores in-frame clones only, minus some. Of around 20,000 clones in the sample, more than 80% were seen once. The sequence was obtained from a girl aged 2 to 9 with cystic fibrosis. The chain is built from TRBV7-8 and TRBJ2-7; D uncertain. The sequenced material came from blood. The chain's CDR3 is CASSLNGNYEQYF. CDR3 coding DNA: TGTGCCAGCAGCTTAAACGGAAACTACGAGCAGTACTTC. The whole variable domain, filled in from reference TRBV7-8 and TRBJ2-7, reads GAGVSQSPRYKVAKRGQDVALRCDPISGHVSLFWYQQALGQGPEFLTYFQNEAQLDKSGLPSDRFFAERPEGSVSTLKIQRTQQEDSAVYLCASSLNGNYEQYFGPGTRLTVT.